This note documents a single TCR beta chain sequence. The antigen remains unidentified. TCRdb reprocessed the reads via MiXCR and lists one record per CDR3 protein. Found here are 340,000 or so distinct CDR3 sequences, 25% of them singletons; the top ten hold 13%. The source of the sample is a study of T cell repertoires in cytomegalovirus infection. Study-level background: Indicated by public TCR beta signatures were CMV infection and matching HLA type.

V lost 4 bases and J 4 bases, leaving 14 bases between the germline ends. Germline CDR1 reads MGHRA; CDR2 reads YSYEKL. CDR3 length: 14 amino acids. Study observations and caveats: Summed frequency of shared TCR beta families picked out CMV carriers who also had the relevant HLA. Predominance within the ex vivo response was attributable to HLA-C-restricted CMV-specific TCR beta clonotypes.

The source was cultured PBMCs, collected from culture after CMV antigen stimulation. The chain employs TRBV4-1 and TRBJ2-7; D remains unclear. The TCR sequence derives from a human donor in good health (CMV status not recorded). Some clones in this sample may be carry-over from other donors' samples. CDR3 region: CASSRSSTHYEQYF. The DNA of the CDR3 is TGCGCCAGCAGCCGATCCTCGACCCATTACGAGCAGTACTTC.